This entry lists 15 T cell receptor beta chains sequenced from one sample in a study of T-cell memory formation after mild COVID-19. A single record per CDR3 protein comes from TCRdb applying MiXCR to the 5' RACE reads. The data hold 560,000 or so distinct CDR3 sequences, with 17% observed a single time. The source material was PBMCs or a T cell subset sorted from them (not recorded which). These receptors all stem from an adult woman who had mild COVID-19 (a few samples of this study predate the infection). Cell type and time point are not known.

This clonotype has a handful of counts. In nucleotides, the CDR3 is TGTGCCAGCAGTCCCCTGGGGACAGGGAATCAGCCCCAGCATTTT. It codes for CASSPLGTGNQPQHF. The chain couples TRBV27 to TRBJ1-5, with TRBD1 matching 9 bases. The V gene's germline CDR1 is MNHEY and CDR2 SMNVEV (reference sequence). CDR3 length: 15 amino acids. V was pared by 5 bases and J by 4 bases, with 6 bases of the junction left unmatched.

The V and J genes are TRBV7-9 and TRBJ1-1; D is unresolved. CDR3 length: 17 amino acids. The germline V and J ends were trimmed by 5 bases and 4 bases, with 23 bases remaining between them. CDR1 and CDR2 (germline): SEHNR, FQNEAQ (reference sequence). The CDR3 DNA sequence: TGTGCCAGCAGCCTCGGACTGACCTGGATGGGAAGCACTGAAGCTTTCTTT. The encoded protein is CASSLGLTWMGSTEAFF.

This clonotype was seen only a few times. The chain recombines TRBV13 with TRBJ2-7, with D possibly TRBD2 on 6 matching bases. Germline V gene lookup returns CDR1 PRHDT and CDR2 FYEKMQ (reference sequence). The CDR3 is 15 amino acids. V was cut by 0 bases and J by 4 bases, with 13 bases left in between. The chain's CDR3 is CASSLGLEEGYEQYF. CDR3 sequence (DNA): TGTGCCAGCAGCTTAGGCTTGGAGGAGGGATACGAGCAGTACTTC. The full variable domain, rest sourced from reference TRBV13 and TRBJ2-7, is AAGVIQSPRHLIKEKRETATLKCYPIPRHDTVYWYQQGPGQDPQFLISFYEKMQSDKGSIPDRFSAQQFSDYHSELNMSSLELGDSALYFCASSLGLEEGYEQYFGPGTRLTVT.

The CDR3 DNA reads TGTGCCAGCAGTCTACCGACAGGGACTGCTAACTATGGCTACACCTTC. Translating gives CASSLPTGTANYGYTF. The chain recombines TRBV5-6 with TRBJ1-2; TRBD1 agrees at 7 bases. The CDR3 has 16 residues. V was clipped by 5 bases and J by 0 bases; unmatched bases: 10. The V gene's germline CDR1 is SGHDT and CDR2 YYEEEE.

A few counts support this clonotype. The chain employs TRBV12-3 or TRBV12-4 and TRBJ2-7; D assignment may be TRBD1 or TRBD2 (5 bases each). V was pared by 2 bases and J by 4 bases, with 12 bases between. The CDR3 consists of 14 residues. CDR3 sequence: CASSLWGRVYEQYF. For the CDR3, the DNA is TGTGCCAGCAGTTTATGGGGACGGGTGTACGAGCAGTACTTC.

The CDR3, as DNA: TGTGCCAGCAGTTCGGTGGCGTGGCCCGCTCCAGACGAGCAGTACTTC. As protein: CASSSVAWPAPDEQYF. The chain couples TRBV12-3 or TRBV12-4 to TRBJ2-7; the D is unclear. The CDR3 extends over 16 amino acids. V was shortened by 4 bases and J by 5 bases, with 21 bases between the two germline ends.

This clonotype was found a few times. This chain links TRBV5-4 with TRBJ1-1, with D tentatively TRBD1 (5 bases). V lost 1 base and J 5 bases, leaving 15 bases between the germline ends. The V gene's germline CDR1 is SGHNT and CDR2 YYREEE (reference sequence). The CDR3 covers 15 residues. The CDR3 here is CASSLSAGGGTEAFF. In DNA, the CDR3 is TGTGCCAGCAGCTTGTCGGCCGGGGGGGGTACTGAAGCTTTCTTT.

The chain has TRBV6-1 and TRBJ2-5; D is possibly TRBD1 (5 bases). CDR3 length equals 15 residues. Germline CDR1 reads MNHNS; CDR2 reads SASEGT. The V end was cut by 6 bases, the J end by 2 bases, with 16 bases between. DNA for the CDR3: TGTGCCAGCAGAGGCAGGACACCTAAGCAAGAGACCCAGTACTTC. As protein: CASRGRTPKQETQYF.

The DNA of the CDR3 is TGTGCCAGCACCATGACAGGGCCCATTAGCTCCTACGAGCAGTACTTC. Encoded protein: CASTMTGPISSYEQYF. The chain links TRBV5-6 to TRBJ2-7; TRBD1 matches at 7 bases. Germline lookup yields CDR1 SGHDT and CDR2 YYEEEE. CDR3 size: 16 residues. Germline trimming cut 6 bases from V and 0 bases from J; bases unmatched to any gene: 12.

The chain recombines TRBV7-9 with TRBJ1-1; D remains ambiguous. This CDR3 region has 13 residues. Looked up from germline, CDR1 is SEHNR and CDR2 is FQNEAQ (reference sequence). Between the trimmed V and J ends, which lost 2 bases and 10 bases, there was a span of 14 bases. CDR3 protein: CASSLQATFGAFF. The DNA of the CDR3 is TGTGCCAGCAGCTTACAGGCTACCTTTGGAGCTTTCTTT. Using reference TRBV7-9 and TRBJ1-1 for the parts outside the CDR3, the full variable domain is DTGVSQNPRHKITKRGQNVTFRCDPISEHNRLYWYRQTLGQGPEFLTYFQNEAQLEKSRLLSDRFSAERPKGSFSTLEIQRTEQGDSAMYLCASSLQATFGAFFGQGTRLTVV.

This clonotype has just a few counts. This chain connects TRBV20-1 to TRBJ2-7, with TRBD1 matching over 9 bases. The J segment lost 0 bases and the V segment lost 2 bases, leaving 11 bases of the junction unmatched. In germline, CDR1 is DFQATT, CDR2 SNEGSKA (reference sequence). CDR3 length: 17 amino acids. The CDR3 coding sequence is TGCAGTGCTAGACCGTTGTTAGGGACAGGGCACTCCTACGAGCAGTACTTC. Residues: CSARPLLGTGHSYEQYF.

A few counts support this clonotype. The chain links TRBV6-5 to TRBJ1-1; no clear D gene. Germline V lookup: CDR1 MNHEY, CDR2 SVGAGI. The CDR3 is 15 residues long. The V end lost 0 bases, the J end lost 3 bases, and 11 bases lay between the germline ends. The CDR3, as DNA: TGTGCCAGCAGTTACTCCCCCGCCATTTACACTGAAGCTTTCTTT. It codes for CASSYSPAIYTEAFF.

This chain links TRBV7-3 with TRBJ1-1; tentatively, D is TRBD1 (6 bases). This CDR3 has 15 amino acids. Germline CDR1 is SGHTA and CDR2 is FQGTGA. V was clipped by 0 bases and J by 5 bases, with 13 bases between them. CDR3 sequence reads: CASSLTWGARTEAFF. The CDR3 bases are TGTGCCAGCAGCTTAACGTGGGGGGCGCGGACTGAAGCTTTCTTT. Variable domain in full (rest from reference TRBV7-3 and TRBJ1-1): GAGVSQTPSNKVTEKGKYVELRCDPISGHTALYWYRQSLGQGPEFLIYFQGTGAADDSGLPNDRFFAVRPEGSVSTLKIQRTERGDSAVYLCASSLTWGARTEAFFGQGTRLTVV.

Only a few counts were recorded for this clonotype. The rearrangement joins TRBV5-5 to TRBJ1-2; 7 bases fit TRBD1. The germline V gene has CDR1 SGHKS and CDR2 YYEKEE (reference sequence). This CDR3 has 15 residues. The J segment lost 1 base and the V segment lost 4 bases, leaving 7 bases of the junction unmatched. This CDR3 reads CASSPRGPDNYGYTF. For the CDR3, the DNA is TGTGCCAGCAGCCCGAGGGGGCCGGATAACTATGGCTACACCTTC.

This clonotype was observed a handful of times. The chain carries TRBV11-2 and TRBJ1-1, with 11 nucleotides matching TRBD1. This CDR3 contains 16 residues. The V gene's germline CDR1 is SGHAT and CDR2 FQNNGV. J gave up 6 bases and V 5 bases, and 11 bases lay outside the gene matches. CDR3 nucleotide sequence: TGTGCCAGCAGCGAAAGCGGACAGGGGGCGCAAGCTGAAGCTTTCTTT. It is translated as CASSESGQGAQAEAFF.